This T cell receptor (beta chain) was captured by sequencing in a study of human CD8 memory T cell subsets. Study outcomes and limitations: By Chao1 estimates, precursor exhausted T cells appeared less diverse than stem-like memory T cells.

Remarks on this clonotype: Antigen specificity is unknown.

The CDR3 has 14 residues. Germline V gene lookup returns CDR1 MNHEY and CDR2 SVGEGT. Researchers made TCR beta libraries via UMI-labeled 5' RACE. From the 5' RACE reads, TCRdb lists one entry per CDR3 protein and no DNA. This sample's table reports over 6,500 distinct CDR3 sequences. The stem-like memory CD8+ T cells (TSTEM) had a CCR7+ PD-1- TIGIT- phenotype. Negative magnetic separation enriched total CD8+ T cells. The sequenced sample consisted of CD8+ stem-like memory T cells (TSCM and TCM) sorted from PBMCs. Subset denoted: stem-like memory CD8 T cells (TSTEM), CCR7+ PD-1- TIGIT-. The V and J genes are TRBV6-2 or TRBV6-3 and TRBJ2-5; TCRdb's D gene call, TRBD1, goes unchecked for lack of DNA. The sequence came from a human donor in good health. The CDR3 loop is CASSLGQGAQTQYF.